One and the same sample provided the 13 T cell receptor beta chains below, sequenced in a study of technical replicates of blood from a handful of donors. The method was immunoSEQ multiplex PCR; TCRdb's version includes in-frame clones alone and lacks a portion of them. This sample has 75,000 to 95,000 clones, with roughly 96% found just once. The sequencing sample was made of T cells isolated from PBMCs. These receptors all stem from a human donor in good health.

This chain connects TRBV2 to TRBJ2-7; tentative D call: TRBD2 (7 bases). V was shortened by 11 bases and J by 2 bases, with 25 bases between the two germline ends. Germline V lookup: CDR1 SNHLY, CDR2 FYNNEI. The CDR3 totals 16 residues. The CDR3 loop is CAGTGTGGPSAYEQYF. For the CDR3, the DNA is TGTGCCGGAACGGGGACGGGGGGCCCCTCGGCCTACGAGCAGTACTTC.

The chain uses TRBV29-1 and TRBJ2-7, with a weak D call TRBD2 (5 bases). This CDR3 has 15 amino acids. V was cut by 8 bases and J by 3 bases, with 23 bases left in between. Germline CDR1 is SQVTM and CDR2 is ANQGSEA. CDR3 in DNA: TGCAGCTTCAAAATAGGAGTTAGCGAGGACTACGAGCAGTACTTC. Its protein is CSFKIGVSEDYEQYF.

This CDR3 reads CASSLGRQETQYF. The CDR3 nucleotides are TGTGCCAGCAGCTTAGGCAGACAAGAGACCCAGTACTTC. This chain joins TRBV7-6 and TRBJ2-5; unclear D gene. Germline V gene lookup returns CDR1 SGHVS and CDR2 FNYEAQ. The CDR3 covers 13 residues. The V end lost 1 base, the J end lost 2 bases, and 5 bases lay between the germline ends.

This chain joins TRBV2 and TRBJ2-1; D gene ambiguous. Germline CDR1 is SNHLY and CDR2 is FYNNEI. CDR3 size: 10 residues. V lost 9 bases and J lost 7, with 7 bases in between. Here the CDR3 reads CASYYNEQFF. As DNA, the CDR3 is TGTGCCAGTTATTATAATGAGCAGTTCTTC.

The CDR3 here is CASSLNGASNQPQHF. In nucleotides, the CDR3 is TGTGCCAGCAGCTTAAATGGGGCTAGTAATCAGCCCCAGCATTTT. V is TRBV7-3 and J is TRBJ1-5, with a tentative D call TRBD1 (5 bases). Germline CDR1 is SGHTA and CDR2 is FQGTGA. The CDR3 runs to 15 residues. With 1 base removed from V and 4 bases from J, the gap between germline ends came to 11 bases. Variable domain in full (rest from reference TRBV7-3 and TRBJ1-5): GAGVSQTPSNKVTEKGKYVELRCDPISGHTALYWYRQSLGQGPEFLIYFQGTGAADDSGLPNDRFFAVRPEGSVSTLKIQRTERGDSAVYLCASSLNGASNQPQHFGDGTRLSIL.

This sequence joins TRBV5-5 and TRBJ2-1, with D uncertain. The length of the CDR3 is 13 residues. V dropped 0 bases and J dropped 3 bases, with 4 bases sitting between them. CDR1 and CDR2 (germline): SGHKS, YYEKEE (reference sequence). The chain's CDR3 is CASSLGLYNEQFF. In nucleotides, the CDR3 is TGTGCCAGCAGCTTGGGACTCTACAATGAGCAGTTCTTC.

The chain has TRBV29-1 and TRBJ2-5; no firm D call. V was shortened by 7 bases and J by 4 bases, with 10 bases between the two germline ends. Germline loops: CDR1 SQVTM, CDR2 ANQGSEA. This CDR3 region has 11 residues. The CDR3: CSALTGETQYF. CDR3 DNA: TGCAGCGCCTTGACGGGAGAGACCCAGTACTTC.

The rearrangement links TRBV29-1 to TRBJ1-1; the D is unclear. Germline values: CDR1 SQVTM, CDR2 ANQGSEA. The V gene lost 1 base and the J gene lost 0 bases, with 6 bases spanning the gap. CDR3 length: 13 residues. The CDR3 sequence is CSVEAGMNTEAFF. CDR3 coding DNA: TGCAGCGTTGAAGCAGGCATGAACACTGAAGCTTTCTTT.

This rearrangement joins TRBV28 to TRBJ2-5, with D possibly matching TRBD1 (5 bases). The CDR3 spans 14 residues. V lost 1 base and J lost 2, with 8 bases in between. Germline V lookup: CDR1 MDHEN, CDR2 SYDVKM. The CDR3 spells CASSLLAGQETQYF. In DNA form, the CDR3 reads TGTGCCAGCAGTTTATTGGCAGGGCAAGAGACCCAGTACTTC.

CDR3 amino acids: CAWRGEGAPSYNEQFF. The CDR3 region has the DNA TGTGCCTGGAGGGGGGAGGGCGCCCCCTCCTACAATGAGCAGTTCTTC. The rearrangement joins TRBV30 to TRBJ2-1, with 7 bases lining up with TRBD2. The trim removed 3 bases at V and 0 bases at J, leaving 8 bases unmatched. The CDR3 spans 16 residues. From germline, CDR1 is GTSNPN and CDR2 SVGIG (reference sequence).

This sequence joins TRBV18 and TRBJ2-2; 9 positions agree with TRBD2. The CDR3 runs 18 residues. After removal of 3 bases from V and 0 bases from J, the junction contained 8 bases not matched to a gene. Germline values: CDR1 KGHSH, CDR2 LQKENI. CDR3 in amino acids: CASSPISGGHANTGELFF. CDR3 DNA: TGTGCCAGCTCACCTATAAGCGGGGGGCACGCGAACACCGGGGAGCTGTTTTTT.

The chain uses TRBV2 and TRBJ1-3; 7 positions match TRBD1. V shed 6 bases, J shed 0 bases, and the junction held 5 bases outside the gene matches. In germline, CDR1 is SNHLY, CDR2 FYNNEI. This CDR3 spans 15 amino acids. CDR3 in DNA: TGTGCCAGCAGCAAGACAGGGCTCTCTGGAAACACCATATATTTT. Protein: CASSKTGLSGNTIYF.

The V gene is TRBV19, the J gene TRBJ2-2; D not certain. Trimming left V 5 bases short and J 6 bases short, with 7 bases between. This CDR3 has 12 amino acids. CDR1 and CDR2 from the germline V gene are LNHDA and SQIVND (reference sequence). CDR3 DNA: TGTGCCAGTAGTGGGCAGGCCGGGGAGCTGTTTTTT. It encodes CASSGQAGELFF.